This record concerns one T cell receptor (beta chain) sequence. What it binds is unknown. The germline CDR1 and CDR2 sequences are KGHSH and LQKENI. The CDR3 length is 17 residues. V was clipped by 1 base and J by 1 base; unmatched bases: 7. This entry comes from a study of cytomegalovirus exposure and HLA in healthy donors. The study, taken as a whole, reports: Among TCR beta chains, those listed as cytomegalovirus-associated numbered more than 150. As confirmed in vitro, a few CMV-associated chains were specific for CMV antigens.

Primers for the PCR totalled 60 Vbeta and 13 Jbeta. TCRdb's copy holds only in-frame clones and misses some; the assay was immunoSEQ multiplex PCR. The repertoire consists of 180,000 or so clones, with roughly 87% occurring once and the leading ten covering 1.5% to 1.7%. This chain links TRBV18 with TRBJ2-3; TRBD2 aligns across 8 bases. This TCR was recovered from a middle-aged man in good health and CMV-seronegative. The sample was PBMCs. Here the CDR3 reads CASSPRMSGGGTDTQYF. In DNA form, the CDR3 reads TGTGCCAGCTCACCACGGATGAGCGGGGGTGGCACAGATACGCAGTATTTT.